This record looks at one T cell receptor beta chain sequence and its context. TCRdb's copy holds only in-frame clones and misses some; the assay was immunoSEQ multiplex PCR. The sample carries some 1 million clones, 65% to 75% recorded once. These data originate in a study of shared clonotypes between healthy human individuals. Trimming took 0 bases from V and 1 from J; bases not matched to a gene: 8. Germline CDR1 and CDR2: LNHNV and YYDKDF (reference sequence). This CDR3 region has 18 residues. The sequenced sample was memory CD4+ T cells sorted from blood. As for subset: CD45RA-negative fraction. V is TRBV15 and J is TRBJ1-5; 8 bases are shared with TRBD1. This clonotype was sampled from a man aged 18 to 30 in good health. CDR3 DNA: TGTGCCACCAGCAGAGAAGGGCAGGGGGCGAGGAGCAATCAGCCCCAGCATTTT. Protein sequence: CATSREGQGARSNQPQHF.